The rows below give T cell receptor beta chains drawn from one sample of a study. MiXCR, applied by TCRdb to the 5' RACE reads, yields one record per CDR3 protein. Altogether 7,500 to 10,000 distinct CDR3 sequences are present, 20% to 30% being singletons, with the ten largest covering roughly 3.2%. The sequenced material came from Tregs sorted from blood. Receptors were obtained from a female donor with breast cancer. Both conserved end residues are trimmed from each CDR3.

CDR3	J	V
ASSRQTMNTEAF	TRBJ1-1	TRBV6-1
ASSSVNTEAF	TRBJ1-1	TRBV5-1
ASSIPGLAGEKVSYNEQF	TRBJ2-1	TRBV7-3
ATGTSVSNEQF	TRBJ2-1	TRBV4-2
ASSFQGRGGEQY	TRBJ2-7	TRBV27
AISESRNQPQH	TRBJ1-5	TRBV10-3
ASSLAGRGTNEKLF	TRBJ1-4	TRBV5-1
ASSIARTSGPYNEQF	TRBJ2-1	TRBV19
ASSAQGRPEAF	TRBJ1-1	TRBV4-1
ASCVVGNANTGELF	TRBJ2-2	TRBV9
ASSVEGTSGRGGYEQY	TRBJ2-7	TRBV9
ASSLAGDTEAF	TRBJ1-1	TRBV5-1
AWSVGASTDTQY	TRBJ2-3	TRBV30
ASSSESRGLRRF	TRBJ2-1	TRBV5-1
ASSPRGTSTDTQY	TRBJ2-3	TRBV18
ASSLAGRAHEQY	TRBJ2-7	TRBV9
ASSARGYEQF	TRBJ2-1	TRBV9
ASSAGTGEQF	TRBJ2-1	TRBV7-3
ASSELGGINTEAF	TRBJ1-1	TRBV2
ASRPRSYNSPLH	TRBJ1-6	TRBV2
ASSLGGLLGLAGGSSYNEQF	TRBJ2-1	TRBV5-1
ASSQGGGDFYGYT	TRBJ1-2	TRBV4-1
ASGPGTGPYEQY	TRBJ2-7	TRBV5-6
ASSLLGQGRIDTEAF	TRBJ1-1	TRBV12-3/TRBV12-4
ASSWGAYNEQF	TRBJ2-1	TRBV9
ASSPITSGRYYEQY	TRBJ2-7	TRBV6-5
ASSLRIGGNTIY	TRBJ1-3	TRBV27
ASSPDSNAGNTIY	TRBJ1-3	TRBV5-1